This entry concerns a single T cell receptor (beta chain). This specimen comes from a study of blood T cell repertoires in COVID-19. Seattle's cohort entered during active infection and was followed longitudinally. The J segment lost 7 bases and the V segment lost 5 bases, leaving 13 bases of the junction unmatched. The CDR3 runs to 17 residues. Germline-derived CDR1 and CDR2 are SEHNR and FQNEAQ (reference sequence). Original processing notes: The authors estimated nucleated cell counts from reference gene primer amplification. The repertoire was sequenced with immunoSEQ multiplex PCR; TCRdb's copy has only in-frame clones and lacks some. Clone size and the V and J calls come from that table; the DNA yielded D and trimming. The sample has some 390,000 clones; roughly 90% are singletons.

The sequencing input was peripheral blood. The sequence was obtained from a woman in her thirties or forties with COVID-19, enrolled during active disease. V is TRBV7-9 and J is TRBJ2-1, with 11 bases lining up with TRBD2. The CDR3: CASSPIRLAGGINEQFF. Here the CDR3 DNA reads TGTGCCAGCAGCCCGATACGCCTAGCGGGAGGTATTAATGAGCAGTTCTTC.